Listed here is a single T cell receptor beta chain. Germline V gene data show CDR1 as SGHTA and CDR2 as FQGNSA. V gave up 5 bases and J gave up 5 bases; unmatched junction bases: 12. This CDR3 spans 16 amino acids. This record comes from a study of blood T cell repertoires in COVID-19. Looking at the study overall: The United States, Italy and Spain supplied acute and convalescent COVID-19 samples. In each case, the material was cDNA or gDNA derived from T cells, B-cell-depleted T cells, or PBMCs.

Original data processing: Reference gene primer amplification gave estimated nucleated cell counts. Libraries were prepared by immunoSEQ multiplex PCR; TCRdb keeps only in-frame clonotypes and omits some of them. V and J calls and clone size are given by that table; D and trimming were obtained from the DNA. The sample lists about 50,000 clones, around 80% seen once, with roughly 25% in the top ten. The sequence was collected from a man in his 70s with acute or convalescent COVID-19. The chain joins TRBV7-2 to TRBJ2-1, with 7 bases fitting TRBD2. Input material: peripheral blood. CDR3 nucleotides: TGTGCCAGCAGCGTAAGACTAGCACAGACGCACAATGAGCAGTTCTTC. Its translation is CASSVRLAQTHNEQFF.